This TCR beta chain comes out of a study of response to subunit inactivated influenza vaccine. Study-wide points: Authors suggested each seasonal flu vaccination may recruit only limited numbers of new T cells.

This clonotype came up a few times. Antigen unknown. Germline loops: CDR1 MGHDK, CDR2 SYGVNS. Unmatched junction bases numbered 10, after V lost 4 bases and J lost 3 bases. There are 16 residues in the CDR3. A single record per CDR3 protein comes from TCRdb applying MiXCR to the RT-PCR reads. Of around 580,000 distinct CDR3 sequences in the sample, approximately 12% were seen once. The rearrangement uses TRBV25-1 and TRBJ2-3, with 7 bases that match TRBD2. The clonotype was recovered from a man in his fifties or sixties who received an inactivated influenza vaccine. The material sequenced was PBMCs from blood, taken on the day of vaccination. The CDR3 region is CASSGGGGPPTDTQYF. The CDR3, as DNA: TGTGCCAGCAGTGGTGGGGGGGGACCCCCGACAGATACGCAGTATTTT.